These 21 T cell receptor beta chains were sequenced from one sample in a study of cytomegalovirus exposure and HLA in healthy donors. The PCR ran on 60 Vbeta and 13 Jbeta primers. Measured with immunoSEQ multiplex PCR; TCRdb has only the in-frame clones, and not every one. The sample gives about 130,000 clones, around 70% of which show up once; 6.6% is in the top ten. Material: PBMCs. The receptors come from a middle-aged man in good health and CMV-seropositive.

The gene calls are TRBV5-1 and TRBJ2-4, with TRBD1 identical over 7 bases. The J segment lost 6 bases and the V segment lost 0 bases, leaving 6 bases of the junction unmatched. Looked up from germline, CDR1 is SGHRS and CDR2 is YFSETQ. This CDR3 has 15 residues. The CDR3 DNA is TGCGCCAGCAGCTTGGCCGGACAGGAGGTAAACATTCAGTACTTC. It yields the protein CASSLAGQEVNIQYF.

The gene calls are TRBV5-6 and TRBJ2-7; 7 bases are shared with TRBD1. The CDR3 length is 18 residues. The V segment lost 4 bases and the J segment 5 bases; nucleotides outside the gene matches: 21. Germline-derived CDR1 and CDR2 are SGHDT and YYEEEE. The CDR3 DNA sequence: TGTGCCAGCAGCGCCGGGACAGAAATAAGGGCACATACGGACGAGCAGTACTTC. It translates to CASSAGTEIRAHTDEQYF.

V and J are TRBV6-1 and TRBJ2-3; D uncertain. Germline V gene data show CDR1 as MNHNS and CDR2 as SASEGT. The CDR3 loop spans 14 amino acids. V was shortened by 7 bases and J by 0 bases, with 11 bases between the two germline ends. As DNA, the CDR3 is TGTGCCAGCAATTATCAGACTAGCACAGATACGCAGTATTTT. This codes for CASNYQTSTDTQYF.

The chain links TRBV29-1 to TRBJ2-4; a weak D match, TRBD1 (5 bases). V was trimmed by 7 bases and J by 2 bases, leaving 12 bases between them. This CDR3 region has 13 residues. Per germline, CDR1 SQVTM and CDR2 ANQGSEA. CDR3 region: CSAQVPSKNIQYF. In DNA, the CDR3 is TGCAGCGCACAGGTGCCTTCCAAAAACATTCAGTACTTC.

The V and J genes are TRBV6-6 and TRBJ1-1, with 7 bases identical to TRBD1. The CDR3 has 13 residues. Germline lookup yields CDR1 MNHNY and CDR2 SVGAGI (reference sequence). V shed 5 bases and J 4 bases; nucleotides not matched to a gene: 4. This CDR3 is CASSPWTGTEAFF. For the CDR3, the DNA is TGTGCCAGCAGTCCCTGGACAGGCACTGAAGCTTTCTTT.

This rearrangement joins TRBV2 to TRBJ1-1; the D gene is possibly TRBD1 (6 bases). Germline-derived CDR1 and CDR2 are SNHLY and FYNNEI. The V end was cut by 3 bases, the J end by 4 bases, with 15 bases between. This CDR3 is built from 15 residues. The CDR3 DNA reads as TGTGCCAGCAGTGACCCAGGGGCCCGGGGCACTGAAGCTTTCTTT. Its protein is CASSDPGARGTEAFF.

The chain uses TRBV10-3 and TRBJ1-6; possibly TRBD1 for D (6 bases). The CDR3 runs to 13 residues. Per the germline V gene, CDR1 is ENHRY and CDR2 is SYGVKD. The V end lost 10 bases, the J end lost 7 bases, and 14 bases lay between the germline ends. This chain's CDR3 is CATEDRFNSPLHF. CDR3 sequence (DNA): TGTGCCACCGAAGACAGGTTCAATTCACCCCTCCACTTT.

V and J are TRBV5-1 and TRBJ2-1, with TRBD1 identical over 9 bases. V was clipped by 1 base and J by 3 bases; unmatched bases: 2. Germline V gives CDR1 SGHRS, CDR2 YFSETQ. The CDR3 length is 15 residues. The CDR3 reads CASSLQTGGYNEQFF. For the CDR3, the DNA is TGCGCCAGCAGCTTGCAGACAGGGGGCTACAATGAGCAGTTCTTC.

J is TRBJ1-1 and V is TRBV6-5; TRBD1 might be the D (6 bases). This CDR3 region has 13 residues. Germline CDR1 is MNHEY and CDR2 is SVGAGI. Deletions cut 4 bases from V and 7 bases from J, with 13 bases between. The CDR3 DNA follows: TGTGCCAGCAGTTCCTGGCAGGGGAGTGAAGCTTTCTTT. Translating it yields CASSSWQGSEAFF.

The chain links TRBV30 to TRBJ1-4; D not certain. This CDR3 region has 13 residues. CDR1 is GTSNPN and CDR2 is SVGIG in the germline V gene (reference sequence). The V gene lost 0 bases and the J gene lost 8 bases, with 10 bases spanning the gap. The CDR3 protein is CAWSVLSGEKLFF. The DNA of the CDR3 is TGTGCCTGGAGTGTATTATCCGGGGAAAAACTGTTTTTT.

V and J are TRBV28 and TRBJ2-7; 9 bases are shared with TRBD1. Germline loops: CDR1 MDHEN, CDR2 SYDVKM. The CDR3 is 14 amino acids. Germline trimming cut 6 bases from V and 6 bases from J; bases unmatched to any gene: 9. CDR3 sequence reads: CASRLPGTGSEQYF. CDR3 nucleotide sequence: TGTGCCAGCAGACTGCCCGGGACAGGGTCCGAGCAGTACTTC.

This clone was detected only a few times. J is TRBJ1-2 and V is TRBV30, with TRBD1 matching 7 bases. V lost 5 bases, J lost 3 bases, and 3 bases stayed unmatched. The length of the CDR3 is 12 residues. The V gene's germline CDR1 is GTSNPN and CDR2 SVGIG (reference sequence). CDR3 in DNA: TGTGCCTGGGAGGGGGCGGACTATGGCTACACCTTC. Its protein is CAWEGADYGYTF.

This chain uses TRBV4-2 with TRBJ2-2; 8 nucleotides align to TRBD1. This CDR3 comprises 15 residues. Germline CDR1 LGHNA, CDR2 YNFKEQ. With 4 bases clipped from V and 3 bases from J, the junction kept 4 bases outside the gene matches. The CDR3 nucleotides are TGTGCCAGCAGCCCGAAGGACAGGGACACCGGGGAGCTGTTTTTT. This sequence encodes CASSPKDRDTGELFF.

This chain uses TRBV5-1 with TRBJ1-4, with D maybe TRBD1 (6 bases). This CDR3 comprises 14 residues. V was shortened by 3 bases and J by 6 bases, with 12 bases between the two germline ends. Germline assignment: CDR1 SGHRS and CDR2 YFSETQ. In DNA, the CDR3 is TGCGCCAGCAGCTCGGACAGCCGGTATGAAAAACTGTTTTTT. Encoded protein: CASSSDSRYEKLFF.

The gene calls are TRBV10-3 and TRBJ2-3; tentative D call: TRBD2 (5 bases). The CDR3 is made up of 13 amino acids. The germline CDR1 and CDR2 sequences are ENHRY and SYGVKD. The V end lost 6 bases, the J end lost 0 bases, and 7 bases lay between the germline ends. CDR3 protein: CAIRDSSTDTQYF. The CDR3, as DNA: TGTGCCATCAGGGACTCTAGCACAGATACGCAGTATTTT.

This clone was seen just once. The rearrangement uses TRBV6-5 and TRBJ2-7; D ambiguous. The germline V gene encodes CDR1 MNHEY and CDR2 SVGAGI. The CDR3 consists of 12 residues. The ends were cut back, 7 bases at V and 2 bases at J, with 9 bases in the middle. CDR3 loop: CASTASPYEQYF. DNA for the CDR3: TGTGCCAGCACCGCAAGCCCCTACGAGCAGTACTTC.

The chain links TRBV27 to TRBJ2-5; 11 bases are shared with TRBD2. The DNA end is a closer match to TRBJ2-7, so the J assignment may be wrong. The CDR3 extends over 14 amino acids. The V gene's germline CDR1 is MNHEY and CDR2 SMNVEV (reference sequence). The CDR3 coding sequence is TGTGCCAGCAGTGTAGCGGGAGGGCCCCGCGAGCAGTACTTC. This translates into CASSVAGGPREQYF.

The J gene is TRBJ2-2, the V gene TRBV6-1; D call uncertain. This CDR3 contains 15 residues. The ends were cut back, 7 bases at V and 0 bases at J, with 12 bases in the middle. Germline V gene data show CDR1 as MNHNS and CDR2 as SASEGT. The DNA of the CDR3 is TGTGCCAGCATTCTAGACGGATCGAACACCGGGGAGCTGTTTTTT. Protein sequence: CASILDGSNTGELFF.

The sample holds a few counts of this clone. V usage is TRBV30 and J usage is TRBJ1-2; 8 bases map to TRBD1. The CDR3 covers 15 residues. J lost 8 bases, V lost 2 bases, and 13 bases had no gene match. The germline V gene encodes CDR1 GTSNPN and CDR2 SVGIG (reference sequence). The CDR3 loop reads CAWSLRGPQGGGYTF. For the CDR3, the DNA is TGTGCCTGGAGTCTCAGGGGGCCACAGGGAGGGGGCTACACCTTC. Filled out from reference TRBV30 and TRBJ1-2, the complete variable domain reads SQTIHQWPATLVQPVGSPLSLECTVEGTSNPNLYWYRQAAGRGLQLLFYSVGIGQISSEVPQNLSASRPQDRQFILSSKKLLLSDSGFYLCAWSLRGPQGGGYTFGSGTRLTVV.

The V gene is TRBV9, the J gene TRBJ2-1; D unresolved. Looked up from germline, CDR1 is SGDLS and CDR2 is YYNGEE. The CDR3 spans 14 residues. Trimming removed 2 bases from V and 1 base from J, with 7 bases in between. The CDR3, as DNA: TGTGCCAGCAGCGTCCTCCTATCCTACAATGAGCAGTTCTTC. Encoded protein: CASSVLLSYNEQFF.

CDR3 amino acids: CASSFLANQETQYF. CDR3 coding DNA: TGTGCCAGCAGCTTCCTAGCGAACCAAGAGACCCAGTACTTC. The V and J genes are TRBV7-6 and TRBJ2-5; TRBD2 is a possible D gene (6 bases). Germline V gene lookup returns CDR1 SGHVS and CDR2 FNYEAQ. V shed 3 bases and J shed 0 bases, with 8 bases lying between them. This CDR3 has 14 amino acids.